The rows below give T cell receptor beta chains drawn from one sample of a study of blood T cell repertoires in COVID-19. Data came from immunoSEQ multiplex PCR; TCRdb stores just in-frame clones and leaves some out. The profile shows approximately 210,000 clones, 90% to 95% of them singletons. Sequences were obtained from peripheral blood. These receptor sequences come from a young man with acute or convalescent COVID-19. Each CDR3 is given with its conserved first and last residue. A D gene is named only where the DNA matches it firmly. Not all rows give a size; the values are once, few, many and, for expanded clones, a class.

TRBV2	TRBJ2-7	-	TRBD1	TGTGCCAGCAGTTTACAACAGACAGGGGGCCACGAGCAGTACTTC	CASSLQQTGGHEQYF
TRBV5-1	TRBJ2-5	-	-	TGCGCCAGCAGGGCCTCGGGGGAGACCCAGTACTTC	CASRASGETQYF
TRBV5-1	TRBJ1-1	-	-	TGCGCCAGCAGCTTGACGCCAGAGGTTTCCACTGAAGCTTTCTTT	CASSLTPEVSTEAFF
TRBV6-5	TRBJ1-4	-	-	TGTGCCAGCAGGCTCGACGGCTCCAGGCCTGAAAAACTGTTTTTT	CASRLDGSRPEKLFF
TRBV9	TRBJ1-4	-	-	TGTGCCAGCAGCGTAGCCGGGGGGGCCACAAATGAAAAACTGTTTTTT	CASSVAGGATNEKLFF
TRBV18	TRBJ2-7	-	-	TGTGCCAGCTCACCATCAGGCCATGGCGACGAGCAGTACTTC	CASSPSGHGDEQYF
TRBV9	TRBJ2-2	-	-	TGTGCCAGCAGCGCGCTTGGGGGAGCGGGTCGTGGTGCCGGGGAGCTGTTTTTT	CASSALGGAGRGAGELFF
TRBV5-6	TRBJ1-4	-	-	TGTGCCAGCAGCGGGGCGGAAAAACTGTTTTTT	CASSGAEKLFF
TRBV5-1	TRBJ1-2	-	-	TGCGCCAGCAGCTTGGGGACCAGGAGGGAGTATGGCTACACCTTC	CASSLGTRREYGYTF
TRBV19	TRBJ2-2	few	TRBD2	TGTGCCAGTAGAGGGAGGTCTCGTGGACTAGCGGTAAGGGAGCTGTTTTTT	CASRGRSRGLAVRELFF
TRBV9	TRBJ2-1	-	-	TGTGCCAGCAGCGTAGACGGGATATCCTACAATGAGCAGTTCTTC	CASSVDGISYNEQFF
TRBV7-9	TRBJ2-1	-	TRBD2	TGTGCCAGCAGCACTCCTAGCGGAATCTACAATGAGCAGTTCTTC	CASSTPSGIYNEQFF
TRBV28	TRBJ1-5	-	-	TGTGCCAGCAGTTTGTGGGAGGGGAATCAGCCCCAGCATTTT	CASSLWEGNQPQHF
TRBV5-4	TRBJ1-2	-	TRBD1	TGTGCCAGCAGCGCGACAGGGGTCTATGGCTACACCTTC	CASSATGVYGYTF
TRBV18	TRBJ2-2	-	TRBD2	TGTGCCAGCTCAACGAACAGCGGGACGAACACCGGGGAGCTGTTTTTT	CASSTNSGTNTGELFF
TRBV5-1	TRBJ1-1	-	TRBD1	TGCGCCAGCCGGGACAGGGGGTGGTACACTGAAGCTTTCTTT	CASRDRGWYTEAFF
TRBV27	TRBJ1-1	-	TRBD1	TGTGCCAGCAGTTGGGGGACAGGGGGAGGAAACACTGAAGCTTTCTTT	CASSWGTGGGNTEAFF
TRBV28	TRBJ2-5	-	-	TGTGCCAGCAGGATCGGACAGCAAGAGACCCAGTACTTC	CASRIGQQETQYF
TRBV24-1	TRBJ1-5	-	-	TGTGCCACCAGTCCTGGGTTCGGGGGCAATCAGCCCCAGCATTTT	CATSPGFGGNQPQHF
TRBV10-2	TRBJ1-2	-	TRBD1	TGCGCCAGCAGGACCGACAGGGTCTCTGGCTACACCTTC	CASRTDRVSGYTF
TRBV29-1	TRBJ1-3	-	-	TGCAGCGTTGAAGAGAGGGTTGGAAACACCATATATTTT	CSVEERVGNTIYF
TRBV3-1/TRBV3-2	TRBJ2-1	-	TRBD2	TGTGCCAGCAGCTCGATCGGGAGGCTCGGGCAGTTCTTC	CASSSIGRLGQFF
TRBV7-9	TRBJ1-2	once	TRBD1	TGTGCCAGCAGCGGAGACAGGGTCGGGTTTATAGACTATGGCTACACCTTC	CASSGDRVGFIDYGYTF
TRBV28	TRBJ2-2	-	TRBD2	TGTGCCAGCAGTTCCACTAGCGGGAGTCGTTCCGGGGAGCTGTTTTTT	CASSSTSGSRSGELFF
TRBV4-1	TRBJ1-1	-	-	TGCGCCAGCAGCCCTATCAATCAAGCACGGAACACTGAAGCTTTCTTT	CASSPINQARNTEAFF